Following are 30 T cell receptor beta chains from one sample sequenced in a study of post-analysis software for immune sequencing data. Notes on the study in general: The five TRBV segments detected at higher frequency in patients than in controls included TRBV5-6, TRBV5-1 and TRBV20-1.

No antigen has been identified for these receptors. Carried by the TCR beta cDNA libraries were unique molecular identifiers. TCRdb processed the PCR reads anew with MiXCR; each CDR3 protein has one entry. The table lists 800,000 to 950,000 distinct CDR3 sequences, roughly 50% of them singletons. Source material: blood. Receptor source: a girl under 18 with multiple sclerosis.

The chain joins TRBV20-1 to TRBJ1-4, with TRBD1 identical over 8 bases. CDR1 and CDR2 from the germline V gene are DFQATT and SNEGSKA (reference sequence). CDR3 length: 12 residues. The J segment lost 8 bases and the V segment lost 5 bases, leaving 4 bases of the junction unmatched. CDR3 in DNA: TGCAGTGCTCAACAGGGGGTGGAAAAACTGTTTTTT. This encodes CSAQQGVEKLFF.

The V and J genes are TRBV5-1 and TRBJ1-2; possibly TRBD1 for D (6 bases). The germline V gene encodes CDR1 SGHRS and CDR2 YFSETQ. This CDR3 contains 18 residues. V was cut by 3 bases and J by 1 base, with 22 bases left in between. CDR3 sequence (DNA): TGCGCCAGCAGCTCCGGTGTTATCAACAGGGACCTTAACTATGGCTACACCTTC. This sequence encodes CASSSGVINRDLNYGYTF.

CDR3 in DNA: TGTGCCAGCAGTACGGACTTCACAGATACGCAGTATTTT. Its translation: CASSTDFTDTQYF. The V call is TRBV2, the J call TRBJ2-3; D perhaps matches TRBD2 (5 bases). Trimming pared 5 bases from V and 2 bases from J, leaving 8 bases between. The CDR3 has 13 amino acids. The germline V gene has CDR1 SNHLY and CDR2 FYNNEI. The complete variable domain, with remaining parts taken from reference TRBV2 and TRBJ2-3, reads EPEVTQTPSHQVTQMGQEVILRCVPISNHLYFYWYRQILGQKVEFLVSFYNNEISEKSEIFDDQFSVERPDGSNFTLKIRSTKLEDSAMYFCASSTDFTDTQYFGPGTRLTVL.

This clonotype appeared a few times. The V call is TRBV7-2, the J call TRBJ2-5, with TRBD2 matching over 15 bases. The CDR3 consists of 17 residues. Germline V lookup: CDR1 SGHTA, CDR2 FQGNSA. Trimming removed 7 bases from V and 7 bases from J; junction bases left unmatched: 13. The CDR3 region is CASNSGTSGRRQRTQYF. In DNA, the CDR3 is TGTGCCAGCAACTCCGGGACTAGCGGGAGGCGGCAGAGGACCCAGTACTTC.

V usage is TRBV27 and J usage is TRBJ2-4, with D possibly TRBD2 on 6 matching bases. The assigned J gene may be wrong: the sequence end matches TRBJ2-7 better. Germline V gene data show CDR1 as MNHEY and CDR2 as SMNVEV (reference sequence). This CDR3 has 17 residues. The CDR3 sequence is CASSPRKVLTRGYEQYF. DNA for the CDR3: TGTGCCAGCAGTCCTCGGAAGGTGCTGACGCGGGGATACGAGCAGTACTTC.

This clonotype was found a few times. This chain joins TRBV9 and TRBJ2-1; 7 nucleotides agree with TRBD1. CDR1 SGDLS and CDR2 YYNGEE come from the germline V gene. With 3 bases clipped from V and 7 bases from J, the junction kept 19 bases outside the gene matches. The CDR3 sequence is 18 residues long. Written as DNA, the CDR3 is TGTGCCAGCAGCGGACAGGGCGCCCAGCTCTGGGTCGGGAATGAGCAGTTCTTC. It translates to CASSGQGAQLWVGNEQFF.

The chain links TRBV5-1 to TRBJ2-5; 9 bases agree with TRBD1. Losses at the gene ends were 3 bases for V and 4 bases for J; bases not matched to a gene: 7. CDR1 is SGHRS and CDR2 is YFSETQ in the germline V gene. The CDR3 has 15 residues. CDR3 amino acids: CASSSPGTGPETQYF. CDR3 in DNA: TGCGCCAGCAGCTCGCCGGGGACAGGGCCAGAGACCCAGTACTTC.

The table lists this clonotype with a few counts. The gene calls are TRBV29-1 and TRBJ2-3; the D call may be TRBD1 or TRBD2 (5 bases each). Germline CDR1 and CDR2: SQVTM and ANQGSEA. The CDR3 sequence is 14 residues long. Trimming cost V 1 base and J 2 bases, with 10 bases left between them. The CDR3 reads CSVEGWGITDTQYF. Written as DNA, the CDR3 is TGCAGCGTTGAAGGGTGGGGGATCACAGATACGCAGTATTTT.

The table lists this clonotype with a few counts. The chain employs TRBV7-9 and TRBJ2-4; D not certain. The J call may be in error: the DNA end matches TRBJ2-5 better. This CDR3 is 16 amino acids long. Germline CDR1 reads SEHNR; CDR2 reads FQNEAQ (reference sequence). The CDR3 nucleotides are TGTGCCAGCAGCTTAGTTTGGACGGAAGAGAGGGAGACCCAGTACTTC. Its translation: CASSLVWTEERETQYF.

This chain links TRBV5-6 with TRBJ2-3; 8 nucleotides align to TRBD1. This CDR3 contains 16 residues. Germline loops: CDR1 SGHDT, CDR2 YYEEEE. After removal of 0 bases from V and 5 bases from J, the junction contained 8 bases not matched to a gene. CDR3 nucleotide sequence: TGTGCCAGCAGCTTGGAAGACAGGGGTGGTGAAGATACGCAGTATTTT. Protein: CASSLEDRGGEDTQYF.

As concerns this clonotype: The conserved phenylalanine or tryptophan normally closing the CDR3 is absent here, so this likely arose from a read error. V is TRBV7-9 and J is TRBJ2-7, with D uncertain. CDR1 is SEHNR and CDR2 is FQNEAQ in the germline V gene (reference sequence). Trimming cost V 7 bases and J 10 bases, with 23 bases left between them. The CDR3 length is 14 residues. The CDR3 is CASTNQPGRSAQYC. The CDR3 nucleotides are TGTGCCAGCACCAACCAACCCGGACGGAGCGCCCAGTACTGC.

The V and J genes are TRBV12-3 or TRBV12-4 and TRBJ2-7; 8 bases are shared with TRBD2. The V and J ends lost 5 bases and 0 bases, in that order; junction bases with no gene match: 6. The CDR3 has 15 amino acids. In DNA, the CDR3 is TGTGCCAGCAGTCACACAGCGGGGGACTCCTACGAGCAGTACTTC. It specifies CASSHTAGDSYEQYF.

The J gene is TRBJ1-4, the V gene TRBV2, with D tentatively TRBD1 (6 bases). CDR3 size: 13 residues. CDR1 is SNHLY, CDR2 FYNNEI, per germline. V lost 0 bases and J lost 10, with 9 bases in between. CDR3 protein: CASSEALQGKLFF. The CDR3 DNA follows: TGTGCCAGCAGTGAAGCGTTACAGGGAAAACTGTTTTTT. Full variable domain (outside the CDR3, taken from reference TRBV2 and TRBJ1-4): EPEVTQTPSHQVTQMGQEVILRCVPISNHLYFYWYRQILGQKVEFLVSFYNNEISEKSEIFDDQFSVERPDGSNFTLKIRSTKLEDSAMYFCASSEALQGKLFFGSGTQLSVL.

This CDR3 reads CASSRQGRYSGANVLTF. CDR3 coding DNA: TGTGCCAGCAGTCGACAAGGACGGTACTCTGGGGCCAACGTCCTGACTTTC. V is TRBV6-1 and J is TRBJ2-6; no reliable D call. The CDR3 runs to 17 residues. Germline V gene sequence: CDR1 MNHNS, CDR2 SASEGT. Deletions cut 5 bases from V and 0 bases from J, with 14 bases between.

This chain joins TRBV20-1 and TRBJ2-7; the match to TRBD1 covers 7 bases. Trimming cost V 0 bases and J 5 bases; bases outside gene matches: 7. The CDR3 length is 14 residues. The germline V gene encodes CDR1 DFQATT and CDR2 SNEGSKA (reference sequence). CDR3 coding DNA: TGCAGTGCTAGAGATTTACAGGGGCGGCACGAGCAGTACTTC. Its translation is CSARDLQGRHEQYF.

This rearrangement joins TRBV5-1 to TRBJ2-3; 12 nucleotides line up with TRBD2. The length of the CDR3 is 17 residues. J lost 6 bases, V lost 4 bases, and 12 bases had no gene match. The germline CDR1 and CDR2 sequences are SGHRS and YFSETQ. CDR3 amino acids: CASSTDLAGGSMDTQYF. DNA of the CDR3: TGCGCCAGCAGCACGGACCTAGCGGGAGGGTCCATGGATACGCAGTATTTT. Combining the CDR3 with reference TRBV5-1 and TRBJ2-3 gives the whole variable domain KAGVTQTPRYLIKTRGQQVTLSCSPISGHRSVSWYQQTPGQGLQFLFEYFSETQRNKGNFPGRFSGRQFSNSRSEMNVSTLELGDSALYLCASSTDLAGGSMDTQYFGPGTRLTVL.

The CDR3 loop reads CASSLRRGGAYTF. CDR3 DNA: TGTGCCAGCAGCTTAAGAAGGGGAGGGGCCTACACCTTC. The V call is TRBV7-6, the J call TRBJ1-2; TRBD1 might be the D (5 bases). Germline assignment: CDR1 SGHVS and CDR2 FNYEAQ. The CDR3 runs 13 residues. V lost 2 bases and J lost 10, with 14 bases in between.

V gene TRBV5-1 combines with J gene TRBJ2-1, with 12 nucleotides matching TRBD2. Trimming took 0 bases from V and 0 from J; bases not matched to a gene: 7. The CDR3 sequence is 19 residues long. CDR1 is SGHRS, CDR2 YFSETQ, per germline. This chain's CDR3 is CASSLETSGGSSSYNEQFF. CDR3 coding DNA: TGCGCCAGCAGCTTGGAGACTAGCGGGGGTTCTAGCTCCTACAATGAGCAGTTCTTC.

This sequence joins TRBV6-2 or TRBV6-3 and TRBJ1-4; D is perhaps TRBD1 (6 bases). The germline V gene encodes CDR1 MNHEY and CDR2 SVGEGT. Trimming removed 9 bases at V and 14 bases at J, with 16 bases between. The CDR3 is made up of 11 amino acids. The CDR3, as DNA: TGTGCCAGTCGAAGGACAGCTTCCCTGTTTTTT. Amino acid sequence: CASRRTASLFF.

The chain links TRBV6-6 to TRBJ1-2, with D unclear. There are 16 residues in the CDR3. Germline CDR1 and CDR2: MNHNY and SVGAGI (reference sequence). Trimming removed 5 bases at V and 2 bases at J, with 18 bases between. CDR3 sequence: CASSPPSRAGNYGYTF. The CDR3 coding sequence is TGTGCCAGCAGTCCTCCCTCGAGGGCGGGGAACTATGGCTACACCTTC.

This clonotype turned up a few times. The genes are TRBV20-1 and TRBJ2-7; TRBD2 aligns across 8 bases. This CDR3 has 14 residues. Germline-derived CDR1 and CDR2 are DFQATT and SNEGSKA (reference sequence). The V gene end was trimmed by 0 bases and the J gene end by 5 bases; junction bases not matched to a gene: 6. The CDR3 sequence: CSARESGRGDEQYF. In DNA, the CDR3 is TGCAGTGCTAGAGAAAGCGGGAGAGGAGACGAGCAGTACTTC.

This clonotype occurred a few times. This rearrangement joins TRBV7-9 to TRBJ2-3; possibly TRBD1 for D (5 bases). The CDR3 extends over 14 amino acids. With 2 bases removed from V and 4 bases from J, the gap between germline ends came to 10 bases. In germline, CDR1 is SEHNR, CDR2 FQNEAQ (reference sequence). The CDR3 region has the DNA TGTGCCAGCAGCTTATTAGGGGCGGCAGATACGCAGTATTTT. Its protein is CASSLLGAADTQYF.

This chain joins TRBV7-2 and TRBJ2-5; D gene unclear. Germline V gives CDR1 SGHTA, CDR2 FQGNSA. The V gene lost 5 bases and the J gene lost 2 bases, with 12 bases spanning the gap. There are 14 residues in the CDR3. The CDR3 coding sequence is TGTGCCAGCAGCGCATCGACAAGACAAGAGACCCAGTACTTC. Translation gives CASSASTRQETQYF.

This sequence joins TRBV14 and TRBJ2-7, with a tentative D call TRBD1 (6 bases). Germline V CDR1 and CDR2: SGHDN, FVKESK. This CDR3 region has 17 residues. Trimming left V 0 bases short and J 3 bases short, with 18 bases between. This chain's CDR3 is CASSQEDKGVQFYEQYF. DNA of the CDR3: TGTGCCAGCAGCCAAGAAGATAAGGGGGTGCAATTCTACGAGCAGTACTTC.

The sample holds a few counts of this clonotype. The genes are TRBV20-1 and TRBJ1-1, with TRBD1 as a possible D gene (6 bases). Trimming shortened V by 1 base and J by 10 bases, and 22 bases separated the two germline ends. The germline V gene encodes CDR1 DFQATT and CDR2 SNEGSKA (reference sequence). The CDR3 runs to 15 residues. CDR3: CSARVSGGATSGAFF. The CDR3 DNA reads TGCAGTGCTAGAGTCTCCGGGGGCGCGACGTCAGGAGCTTTCTTT.

This clonotype has just one count. The CDR3 sequence: CASSSNRDRGRNEQFF. CDR3 DNA sequence: TGTGCCAGCAGTTCAAACCGGGACAGGGGGCGGAATGAGCAGTTCTTC. V is TRBV12-3 or TRBV12-4 and J is TRBJ2-1, with 12 bases that match TRBD1. V shed 4 bases and J 7 bases; nucleotides not matched to a gene: 8. The CDR3 totals 16 residues.

This chain uses TRBV29-1 with TRBJ2-1, with TRBD1 identical over 10 bases. Trimming cost V 3 bases and J 4 bases; bases outside gene matches: 12. CDR3 length equals 17 residues. Germline values: CDR1 SQVTM, CDR2 ANQGSEA. This CDR3 reads CSVETGGTFERYNEQFF. The DNA for the CDR3 is TGCAGCGTTGAGACAGGGGGCACCTTTGAGAGGTACAATGAGCAGTTCTTC.

This clonotype occurred a few times. The chain links TRBV7-8 to TRBJ1-2; the match to TRBD1 covers 9 bases. Trimming cost V 6 bases and J 6 bases; bases outside gene matches: 5. The CDR3 consists of 13 residues. The germline V gene has CDR1 SGHVS and CDR2 FQNEAQ. The CDR3 nucleotides are TGTGCCAGCAGATACACAGGGGGCGATGGCTACACCTTC. It encodes CASRYTGGDGYTF.

The V and J genes are TRBV6-5 and TRBJ1-5; D uncertain. Between the trimmed V and J ends, which lost 5 bases and 0 bases, there was a span of 2 bases. This CDR3 has 12 amino acids. CDR1 and CDR2 from the germline V gene are MNHEY and SVGAGI. Here the CDR3 reads CASSASNQPQHF. The CDR3 DNA reads TGTGCCAGCAGTGCTAGCAATCAGCCCCAGCATTTT.

The chain joins TRBV20-1 to TRBJ2-7, with 10 bases identical to TRBD2. This CDR3 comprises 15 residues. CDR1 is DFQATT, CDR2 SNEGSKA, per germline (reference sequence). V gave up 0 bases and J gave up 3 bases; unmatched junction bases: 5. The CDR3 region is CSARDLAGELYEQYF. As DNA, the CDR3 is TGCAGTGCTAGAGATCTAGCGGGGGAACTCTACGAGCAGTACTTC.